This entry features one T cell receptor beta chain sequence. Trimming shortened V by 2 bases and J by 5 bases, and 18 bases separated the two germline ends. This CDR3 comprises 16 residues. The germline V gene has CDR1 MGHRA and CDR2 YSYEKL. This specimen belongs to a study of T-cell reconstitution after alpha-beta-depleted transplantation in children. Molecular barcoding with unique molecular identifiers was used for the TCRbeta library. MiXCR, run by TCRdb on the PCR reads, gives a single entry per CDR3 protein. The repertoire holds roughly 500,000 distinct CDR3 sequences, with around 20% as singletons.

This receptor was taken from a human donor who donated a stem cell graft to a child with acute lymphoblastic leukemia. The material sequenced was PBMCs from the stem cell graft donor, taken from the stem cell graft. The chain links TRBV4-1 to TRBJ2-5, with D possibly TRBD2 on 5 matching bases. CDR3 DNA sequence: TGCGCCAGCAGCCAACAGGTCTACGGGATTCAGGAGACCCAGTACTTC. Protein sequence: CASSQQVYGIQETQYF.